Presented here are 25 T cell receptor beta chains from one specimen sequenced in a study of OX40 agonist ivuxolimab in advanced cancers. The data were produced by immunoSEQ multiplex PCR, yet TCRdb's version contains in-frame clones alone and is incomplete. The sample includes approximately 77,000 clones, 91% of them seen just once. The material was CD4+ or CD8+ T cells sorted from blood, obtained in a trial of the OX40 agonist ivuxolimab. These receptors all come from an adult with an advanced solid tumor such as melanoma, head and neck, liver or kidney cancer.

This clone was counted a single time. This chain uses TRBV5-4 with TRBJ2-7; TRBD1 might be the D (6 bases). This CDR3 spans 16 amino acids. Germline CDR1 and CDR2: SGHNT and YYREEE (reference sequence). V lost 1 base, J lost 3 bases, and 17 bases lay in between. In DNA, the CDR3 is TGTGCCAGCAGCTTGAGGGGTGGGGGACACCTCTACGAGCAGTACTTC. It yields the protein CASSLRGGGHLYEQYF.

The chain is built from TRBV10-2 and TRBJ2-3; D gene uncertain. The germline V gene encodes CDR1 WSHSY and CDR2 SAAADI. The CDR3 consists of 17 residues. The ends were cut back, 6 bases at V and 0 bases at J, with 19 bases in the middle. The CDR3 sequence is CASSAVQTEISTDTQYF. CDR3 in DNA: TGCGCCAGCAGCGCCGTTCAGACGGAAATTAGCACAGATACGCAGTATTTT.

Notes on this clone: One junction end does not reproduce the germline sequence, and a read error may be involved. The genes are TRBV11-1 and TRBJ2-7; D gene unclear. CDR1 and CDR2 from the germline V gene are SGHAT and FQDESV (reference sequence). The CDR3 contains 13 residues. CDR3 in amino acids: CASSLGVGYGQYF. CDR3 DNA: TGTGCCAGCAGCTTAGGGGTGGGCTACGGGCAGTACTTC.

The V gene is TRBV9, the J gene TRBJ2-3; D is perhaps TRBD1 or TRBD2 (5 bases each). The CDR3 loop spans 14 amino acids. The germline CDR1 and CDR2 sequences are SGDLS and YYNGEE. V gave up 0 bases and J gave up 3 bases, with 8 bases separating them. CDR3 sequence: CASSVEGETDTQYF. CDR3 in DNA: TGTGCCAGCAGCGTAGAAGGGGAGACAGATACGCAGTATTTT.

The chain recombines TRBV19 with TRBJ2-1; D is uncertain. Germline loops: CDR1 LNHDA, CDR2 SQIVND (reference sequence). This CDR3 is 16 amino acids long. V lost 5 bases to trimming and J lost 4 bases, with 18 bases between them. CDR3 bases: TGTGCCAGTAGTCTCACATACATGACGGCTTACAATGAGCAGTTCTTC. Protein product: CASSLTYMTAYNEQFF.

The chain links TRBV4-3 to TRBJ2-1, with D possibly TRBD1 on 5 matching bases. Germline CDR1 is LGHNA and CDR2 is YSLEER. CDR3 size: 15 residues. Trimming cost V 0 bases and J 0 bases, with 6 bases left between them. The CDR3 coding sequence is TGCGCCAGCAGCCAAGACAGGGCCTCCTACAATGAGCAGTTCTTC. This sequence encodes CASSQDRASYNEQFF.

The chain is built from TRBV7-3 and TRBJ2-2, with a weak D call TRBD1 (6 bases). The CDR3 has 13 amino acids. Trimming stripped 4 bases from V and 4 bases from J, with 7 bases between. The germline CDR1 and CDR2 sequences are SGHTA and FQGTGA. CDR3 DNA sequence: TGTGCCAGCAGCTCACAGGGCACCGGGGAGCTGTTTTTT. It translates to CASSSQGTGELFF.

This sequence joins TRBV25-1 and TRBJ2-7; a possible D gene is TRBD1 (6 bases). The length of the CDR3 is 13 residues. V was pared by 7 bases and J by 2 bases, with 12 bases between. Germline V lookup: CDR1 MGHDK, CDR2 SYGVNS. CDR3: CASTRTDTYEQYF. CDR3 bases: TGTGCCAGCACCAGGACAGATACCTACGAGCAGTACTTC.

This chain connects TRBV30 to TRBJ2-2; 10 bases map to TRBD2. The V segment lost 8 bases and the J segment 5 bases; nucleotides outside the gene matches: 11. Germline V gives CDR1 GTSNPN, CDR2 SVGIG (reference sequence). CDR3 length: 15 amino acids. The CDR3 DNA reads TGTGCCGCCCAAGGGCTAGCGGGAGTTACCGGGGAGCTGTTTTTT. It is translated as CAAQGLAGVTGELFF.

The chain links TRBV28 to TRBJ2-5; D call uncertain. The V end lost 5 bases, the J end lost 5 bases, and 21 bases lay between the germline ends. Looked up from germline, CDR1 is MDHEN and CDR2 is SYDVKM. This CDR3 has 16 amino acids. CDR3: CASSPGSQREEETQYF. DNA of the CDR3: TGTGCCAGCAGTCCTGGGTCTCAGCGCGAGGAGGAGACCCAGTACTTC.

Details on this clone: Other DNA variants within this sample encode the same CDR3. The CDR3 DNA is TGCGCCAGCAGCCAAGATAGGGGCCACGAGCAGTACTTC. Encoded protein: CASSQDRGHEQYF. The chain links TRBV4-3 to TRBJ2-7; the D gene is possibly TRBD1 (5 bases). The CDR3 consists of 13 residues. V gave up 0 bases and J gave up 5 bases, with 8 bases separating them. Germline CDR1 and CDR2: LGHNA and YSLEER.

The chain combines TRBV27 with TRBJ2-1, with D uncertain. The CDR3 extends over 13 amino acids. Deletions cut 7 bases from V and 0 bases from J, with 7 bases between. Germline values: CDR1 MNHEY, CDR2 SMNVEV (reference sequence). DNA for the CDR3: TGTGCCAGCACGAGAGGCTCCTACAATGAGCAGTTCTTC. It yields the protein CASTRGSYNEQFF.

The V gene is TRBV7-9, the J gene TRBJ2-7; unclear D gene. The CDR3 runs 12 residues. Trimming removed 2 bases at V and 4 bases at J, with 6 bases between. Germline-derived CDR1 and CDR2 are SEHNR and FQNEAQ (reference sequence). CDR3 nucleotides: TGTGCCAGCAGCTTATCCACGTACGAGCAGTACTTC. Translation: CASSLSTYEQYF. The full variable domain, with the rest looked up from reference TRBV7-9 and TRBJ2-7, is DTGVSQNPRHKITKRGQNVTFRCDPISEHNRLYWYRQTLGQGPEFLTYFQNEAQLEKSRLLSDRFSAERPKGSFSTLEIQRTEQGDSAMYLCASSLSTYEQYFGPGTRLTVT.

J is TRBJ1-3 and V is TRBV5-6, with D unclear. With 0 bases removed from V and 2 bases from J, the gap between germline ends came to 6 bases. Germline V gene data show CDR1 as SGHDT and CDR2 as YYEEEE. This CDR3 is built from 14 residues. In nucleotides, the CDR3 is TGTGCCAGCAGCTTGGGTCCAGCTGGAAACACCATATATTTT. Translation: CASSLGPAGNTIYF.

The chain couples TRBV6-1 to TRBJ1-1, with D unclear. From germline, CDR1 is MNHNS and CDR2 SASEGT. The V end lost 11 bases, the J end lost 3 bases, and 10 bases lay between the germline ends. The CDR3 extends over 11 amino acids. CDR3 protein: CAGLKDTEAFF. Written as DNA, the CDR3 is TGTGCCGGCCTAAAGGACACTGAAGCTTTCTTT.

V gene TRBV13 combines with J gene TRBJ2-1; weak D call: TRBD2 (6 bases). Germline V gene sequence: CDR1 PRHDT, CDR2 FYEKMQ (reference sequence). This CDR3 is built from 14 residues. V was pared by 4 bases and J by 4 bases, with 11 bases between. CDR3 nucleotide sequence: TGTGCCAGCAGCTCGGACCGGGGGTACAATGAGCAGTTCTTC. This encodes CASSSDRGYNEQFF.

The chain employs TRBV28 and TRBJ2-3; D perhaps matches TRBD1 (6 bases). The CDR3 has 14 residues. Germline V gene lookup returns CDR1 MDHEN and CDR2 SYDVKM. The V gene lost 7 bases and the J gene lost 3 bases, with 14 bases spanning the gap. This CDR3 is CASISGEMTDTQYF. CDR3 in DNA: TGTGCCAGCATATCAGGGGAGATGACAGATACGCAGTATTTT.

The chain is built from TRBV4-2 and TRBJ2-7; D may be TRBD1 (6 bases). The CDR3 length is 15 residues. Trimming removed 0 bases from V and 0 bases from J, with 9 bases in between. Germline CDR1 and CDR2: LGHNA and YNFKEQ. CDR3 bases: TGTGCCAGCAGCCAAGACCCGGACAGCTCCTACGAGCAGTACTTC. Residues: CASSQDPDSSYEQYF.

The gene calls are TRBV7-9 and TRBJ1-2; D may be TRBD1 (6 bases). From germline, CDR1 is SEHNR and CDR2 FQNEAQ (reference sequence). The CDR3 spans 13 residues. Trimming pared 5 bases from V and 11 bases from J, leaving 18 bases between. The CDR3 nucleotides are TGTGCCAGCAGCCATGAGGGGAACAGGGAGTACACCTTC. Protein sequence: CASSHEGNREYTF.

The chain uses TRBV30 and TRBJ2-2; D remains unclear. Trimming removed 4 bases at V and 3 bases at J, with 9 bases between. Germline loops: CDR1 GTSNPN, CDR2 SVGIG (reference sequence). The CDR3 is 13 amino acids. CDR3 nucleotides: TGTGCCTGGAACATACCGGACACCGGGGAGCTGTTTTTT. This sequence encodes CAWNIPDTGELFF.

J is TRBJ2-5 and V is TRBV6-5; no clear D gene. From germline, CDR1 is MNHEY and CDR2 SVGAGI. V shed 3 bases and J shed 3 bases, with 14 bases lying between them. The CDR3 sequence is 15 residues long. CDR3 sequence reads: CASSYYGRPEETQYF. In DNA form, the CDR3 reads TGTGCCAGCAGTTATTACGGCCGGCCCGAAGAGACCCAGTACTTC.

V is TRBV5-4 and J is TRBJ1-2; the D gene is possibly TRBD1 (5 bases). This CDR3 has 13 residues. The germline gives CDR1 SGHNT, CDR2 YYREEE (reference sequence). V dropped 7 bases and J dropped 8 bases, with 18 bases sitting between them. The CDR3 loop reads CASGPVGARGYTF. CDR3 DNA: TGTGCCAGCGGTCCTGTTGGGGCGAGAGGCTACACCTTC.

The chain combines TRBV9 with TRBJ1-1; 8 bases agree with TRBD1. The germline V gene has CDR1 SGDLS and CDR2 YYNGEE. Trimming at V came to 3 bases and at J to 4 bases, leaving 8 bases not matched to a gene. This CDR3 is 15 amino acids long. Here the CDR3 reads CASSARQGQGTEAFF. CDR3 nucleotide sequence: TGTGCCAGCAGCGCTCGACAGGGGCAAGGCACTGAAGCTTTCTTT.

V usage is TRBV28 and J usage is TRBJ2-5, with 8 bases that match TRBD2. J gave up 1 base and V 6 bases, and 16 bases lay outside the gene matches. Germline-derived CDR1 and CDR2 are MDHEN and SYDVKM. The CDR3 is 18 amino acids. Here the CDR3 DNA reads TGTGCCAGCAGCCGTGGATGGGTTGCGGGAGGCCTCCAAGAGACCCAGTACTTC. Translation: CASSRGWVAGGLQETQYF.

The chain carries TRBV19 and TRBJ2-1; tentatively, D is TRBD1 (5 bases). Deletions cut 3 bases from V and 0 bases from J, with 9 bases between. From germline, CDR1 is LNHDA and CDR2 SQIVND (reference sequence). This CDR3 region has 15 residues. The CDR3 region has the DNA TGTGCCAGTAGTATCGTGGACAACTCCTACAATGAGCAGTTCTTC. The encoded protein is CASSIVDNSYNEQFF.